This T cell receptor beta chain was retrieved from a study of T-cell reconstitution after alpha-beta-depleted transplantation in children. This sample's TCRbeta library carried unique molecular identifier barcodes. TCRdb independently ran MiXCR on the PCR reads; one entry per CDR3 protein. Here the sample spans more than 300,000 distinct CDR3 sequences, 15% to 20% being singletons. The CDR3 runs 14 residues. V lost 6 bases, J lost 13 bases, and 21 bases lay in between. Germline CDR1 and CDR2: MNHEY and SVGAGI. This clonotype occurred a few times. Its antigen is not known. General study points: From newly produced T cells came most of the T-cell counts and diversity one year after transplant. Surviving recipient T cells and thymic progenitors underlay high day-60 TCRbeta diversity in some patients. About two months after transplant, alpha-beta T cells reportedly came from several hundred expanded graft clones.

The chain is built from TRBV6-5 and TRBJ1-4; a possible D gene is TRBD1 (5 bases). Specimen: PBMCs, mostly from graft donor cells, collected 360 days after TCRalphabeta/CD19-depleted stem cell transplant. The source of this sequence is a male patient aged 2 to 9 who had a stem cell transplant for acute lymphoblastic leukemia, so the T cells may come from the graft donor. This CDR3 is CASRYRWPLGVLFF. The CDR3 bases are TGTGCCAGCAGATACCGGTGGCCCTTGGGGGTACTGTTTTTT.